This TCR beta chain appears in the sequencing data of a study of cytomegalovirus exposure and HLA in healthy donors. To note about this clone: The antigen remains unidentified.

Study outcomes and limitations: An apparent linkage of common viral pathogens to several of the most significant clusters emerged in a later analysis. Association with HLA alleles at 0.05 false discovery rate was found for about 17,000 TCR beta sequences in a later analysis. The study listed 150 to 200 cytomegalovirus-associated TCR beta chains. A missense DCLRE1C variant was associated with V- and J-gene trimming of TCR beta chains in a later analysis, and an independent cohort replicated the association.

This CDR3 has 15 residues. Trimming shortened V by 3 bases and J by 0 bases, and 11 bases separated the two germline ends. Per germline, CDR1 MDHEN and CDR2 SYDVKM. 13 Jbeta primers and 60 Vbeta primers were used for the PCR. This table comes from immunoSEQ multiplex PCR, and its TCRdb copy is limited to in-frame clones, with some not included. The data hold about 140,000 clones, with 80% observed a single time. The clonotype comes from a woman between 40 and 55 years old in good health and CMV-seronegative. The sequencing input was PBMCs. The chain links TRBV28 to TRBJ1-1; D is unclear. Here the CDR3 reads CASSFHRDMNTEAFF. CDR3 DNA: TGTGCCAGCAGTTTCCACCGCGACATGAACACTGAAGCTTTCTTT.